This T cell receptor beta chain was sequenced in a study of beta chain features in type 1 diabetes. cDNA synthesis used the whole RNA isolate, giving expressed TCRB sequences. Generated by immunoSEQ multiplex PCR, the TCRdb table keeps only in-frame clones and is missing some. The sample shows around 240,000 clones, 9.6% of them seen only once. This CDR3 spans 11 amino acids. Between the trimmed V and J ends, which lost 7 bases and 4 bases, there was a span of 8 bases. The germline V gene encodes CDR1 MNHEY and CDR2 SVGAGI. Details on this clone: Its antigen is unidentified.

Findings and limits, study-wide: Patients' naive, central memory and Treg TCRB repertoires seemed closer to one another than those of healthy donors.

The source of this sequence is a woman in her late teens or twenties in good health. V is TRBV6-5 and J is TRBJ2-7; D is ambiguous. The sequenced sample consisted of naive CD4+ T cells from blood. For the CDR3, the DNA is TGTGCCAGCACCACAGTTTACGAGCAGTACTTC. As protein: CASTTVYEQYF.